This TCR beta chain emerged from a study of shared clonotypes between healthy human individuals. Concerning this clone: Its antigen is unidentified.

Clones were sequenced by immunoSEQ multiplex PCR, and TCRdb holds only the in-frame ones, with some missing. The sample has about 1.1 million clones, 70% to 85% seen once. Notes on the study in general: An anticipated effect of sequencing depth on clonotype sharing among donors was recognized. When compared with the clonotypes that were shared by all four sorted-subset donors, the non-shared clonotypes turned out to have lower generation probabilities.

Trimming at V came to 0 bases and at J to 5 bases, leaving 2 bases not matched to a gene. This CDR3 has 15 amino acids. Germline CDR1 reads KGHSH; CDR2 reads LQKENI. The rearrangement joins TRBV18 to TRBJ2-3; 10 bases line up with TRBD2. The TCR was taken from a man aged 18 to 35 in good health. Some clones in this sample may be carry-over from other donors' samples. What was sequenced was memory CD4+ T cells from PBMCs. The subset denotes: CD45RA-negative fraction. The CDR3: CASSPPGLARDTQYF. Here the CDR3 DNA reads TGTGCCAGCTCACCACCGGGACTAGCGAGAGATACGCAGTATTTT.